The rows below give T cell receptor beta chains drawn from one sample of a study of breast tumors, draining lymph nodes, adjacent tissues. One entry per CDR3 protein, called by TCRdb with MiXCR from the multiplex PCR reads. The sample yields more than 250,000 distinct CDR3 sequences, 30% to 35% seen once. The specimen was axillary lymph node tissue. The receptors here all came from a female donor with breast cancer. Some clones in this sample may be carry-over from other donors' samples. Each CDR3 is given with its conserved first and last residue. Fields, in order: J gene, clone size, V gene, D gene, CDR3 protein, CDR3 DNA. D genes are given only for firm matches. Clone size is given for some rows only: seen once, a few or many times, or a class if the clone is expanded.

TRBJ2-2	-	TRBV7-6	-	CASSLLARRGNAGELFF	TGTGCCAGCAGCTTACTGGCCAGAAGGGGGAACGCCGGGGAGCTGTTTTTT
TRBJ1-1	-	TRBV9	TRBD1	CASSAGGPGAFF	TGTGCCAGCAGCGCAGGGGGCCCCGGAGCTTTCTTT
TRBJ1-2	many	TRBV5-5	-	CASSRYLGGVSYGYTF	TGTGCCAGCAGCCGCTATCTCGGGGGCGTATCCTATGGCTACACCTTC
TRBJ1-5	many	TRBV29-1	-	CSVGGSDNQPQHF	TGCAGCGTGGGGGGGAGCGACAATCAGCCCCAGCATTTT
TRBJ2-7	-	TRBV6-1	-	CASSRDSYSYEQYF	TGTGCCAGCAGTCGGGACTCTTACTCCTACGAGCAGTACTTC
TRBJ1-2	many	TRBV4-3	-	CASSQVTRPNYGYTF	TGCGCCAGCAGCCAAGTTACAAGACCTAACTATGGCTACACCTTC
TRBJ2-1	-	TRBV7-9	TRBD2	CASSIRTSGAHNEQFF	TGTGCCAGCAGCATCCGGACTAGCGGGGCCCACAATGAGCAGTTCTTC
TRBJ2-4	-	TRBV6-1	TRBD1	CASRGQELAKNIQYF	TGTGCCAGCCGGGGACAGGAGCTAGCCAAAAACATTCAGTACTTC
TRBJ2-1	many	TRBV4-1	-	CASSQVGSGNEQFF	TGCGCCAGCAGCCAAGTTGGGAGCGGGAATGAGCAGTTCTTC
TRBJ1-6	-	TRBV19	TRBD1	CASRLAGGQSPLHF	TGTGCCAGTAGGTTGGCAGGGGGCCAGTCACCCCTCCACTTT
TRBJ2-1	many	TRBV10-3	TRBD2	CAISGTSGSVEQFF	TGTGCCATCAGTGGGACTAGCGGGAGTGTTGAGCAGTTCTTC
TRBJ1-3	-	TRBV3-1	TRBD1	CASSLQLQGARGNTIYF	TGTGCCAGCAGCTTGCAACTACAGGGGGCTAGGGGAAACACCATATATTTT
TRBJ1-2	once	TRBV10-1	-	CASNPRTSASYGYTF	TGCGCCAGCAATCCCCGGACGTCGGCTTCTTATGGCTACACCTTC
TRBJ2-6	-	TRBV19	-	CASSRTLTPGGSGANVLTF	TGTGCCAGTAGTAGAACTTTGACACCCGGGGGATCTGGGGCCAACGTCCTGACTTTC
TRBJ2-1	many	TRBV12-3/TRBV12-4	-	CASTGTGREQFF	TGTGCCAGCACAGGGACGGGGCGAGAGCAGTTCTTC
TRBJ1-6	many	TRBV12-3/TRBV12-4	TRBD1	CASSGRDRGTLFNSPLHF	TGTGCCAGCAGTGGACGGGACAGGGGGACCTTATTTAATTCACCCCTCCACTTT
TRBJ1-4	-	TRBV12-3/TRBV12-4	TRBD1	CASSGTGDSEKLFF	TGCGCCAGCAGTGGGACAGGGGATAGTGAAAAACTGTTTTTT
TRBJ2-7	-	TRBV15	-	CATSRGTPPTEQYF	TGTGCCACCAGCCGCGGGACCCCCCCGACCGAGCAGTACTTC
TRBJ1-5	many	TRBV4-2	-	CASSQVSLEGNQPQHF	TGTGCCAGCAGCCAAGTCTCCCTCGAGGGCAATCAGCCCCAGCATTTT
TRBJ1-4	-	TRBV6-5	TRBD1	CASSSQNRDSSTNEKLFF	TGTGCCAGCAGCTCCCAAAACCGGGACAGCTCAACTAATGAAAAACTGTTTTTT
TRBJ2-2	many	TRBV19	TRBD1	CASRKDRGFTGELFF	TGTGCCAGTAGAAAGGACAGGGGATTCACCGGGGAGCTGTTTTTT
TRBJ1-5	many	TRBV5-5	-	CASSDTGTHNQPQHF	TGTGCCAGCAGCGACACAGGGACACACAATCAGCCCCAGCATTTT
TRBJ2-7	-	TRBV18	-	CASSPPGTYEQYF	TGTGCCAGCTCACCACCGGGGACCTACGAGCAGTACTTC
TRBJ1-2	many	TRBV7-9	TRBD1	CASSSEGGQGLANYGYTF	TGTGCCAGCAGCTCAGAAGGGGGACAGGGCTTAGCTAACTATGGCTACACCTTC
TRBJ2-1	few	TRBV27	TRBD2	CASRSGTTKLHEQFF	TGTGCCAGCAGGTCCGGGACTACAAAGCTCCATGAGCAGTTCTTC
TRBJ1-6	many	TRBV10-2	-	CASSGAYNSPLHF	TGCGCCAGCAGTGGCGCATATAATTCACCCCTCCACTTT
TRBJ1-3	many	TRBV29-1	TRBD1	CSVEATGGDTIYF	TGCAGCGTTGAAGCTACAGGGGGGGACACCATATATTTT
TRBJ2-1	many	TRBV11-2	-	CASSFRVIGYNNEQFF	TGTGCCAGCAGCTTTAGGGTCATCGGGTACAACAATGAGCAGTTCTTC
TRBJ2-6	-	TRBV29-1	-	CSVGANILTF	TGCAGCGTTGGGGCCAACATCCTGACTTTC
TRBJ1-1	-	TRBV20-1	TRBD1	CSAGQGANTEAFF	TGCAGTGCTGGACAGGGGGCGAACACTGAAGCTTTCTTT
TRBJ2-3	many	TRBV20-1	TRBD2	CSARGSGGSLRTDTQYF	TGCAGTGCTAGGGGCTCGGGAGGTAGTTTGCGCACAGATACGCAGTATTTT
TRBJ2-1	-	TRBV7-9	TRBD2	CASSPGLAASYNEQFF	TGTGCCAGCAGCCCCGGACTAGCGGCCTCCTACAATGAGCAGTTCTTC
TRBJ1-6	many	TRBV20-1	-	CSARVAGGQGDMGNSPLHF	TGCAGTGCTAGAGTAGCGGGTGGGCAGGGTGATATGGGCAATTCACCCCTCCACTTT
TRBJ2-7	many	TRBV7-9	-	CASSLWDGGISYEQYF	TGTGCCAGCAGCTTGTGGGACGGCGGGATCTCCTACGAGCAGTACTTC
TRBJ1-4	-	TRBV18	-	CASSPIGVGDDQKLFF	TGTGCCAGCTCACCAATTGGCGTGGGGGATGATCAAAAACTGTTTTTT
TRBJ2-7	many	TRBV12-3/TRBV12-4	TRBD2	CASSLSASGISYEQYF	TGTGCCAGCAGTTTATCCGCTAGCGGTATCTCCTACGAGCAGTACTTC
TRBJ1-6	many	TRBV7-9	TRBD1	CASSLGTVPNSPLHF	TGTGCCAGCAGCCTTGGGACAGTACCTAATTCACCCCTCCACTTT
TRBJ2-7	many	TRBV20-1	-	CSARAGRYEQYF	TGCAGTGCTCGGGCGGGCAGATACGAGCAGTACTTC
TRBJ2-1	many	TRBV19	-	CASSMSGSNEQFF	TGTGCCAGTAGTATGTCAGGCAGCAATGAGCAGTTCTTC
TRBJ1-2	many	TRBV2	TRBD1	CASKGDRGAGGYTF	TGTGCCAGCAAGGGGGACAGGGGTGCCGGTGGCTACACCTTC
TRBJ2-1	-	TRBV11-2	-	CASGLLGDNEQFF	TGTGCCAGCGGGTTACTTGGGGACAATGAGCAGTTCTTC
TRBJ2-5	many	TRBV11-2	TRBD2	CASSFQRDRETQYF	TGTGCCAGCAGCTTCCAGCGGGATCGGGAGACCCAGTACTTC
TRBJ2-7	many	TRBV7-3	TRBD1	CASSPSGTGASYEQYF	TGTGCCAGCAGCCCCTCTGGGACAGGTGCGTCCTACGAGCAGTACTTC
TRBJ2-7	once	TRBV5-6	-	CASSLPLPARGLLSGALDPYEQYF	TGTGCCAGCAGCTTACCCCTTCCCGCCCGAGGGCTCCTTTCAGGGGCACTAGACCCCTACGAGCAGTACTTC
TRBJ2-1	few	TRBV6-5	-	CASSLSWDPKAYNEQFF	TGTGCCAGCAGTCTCTCCTGGGACCCCAAAGCCTACAATGAGCAGTTCTTC